This TCR beta chain was retrieved from a study of T cell repertoires in cytomegalovirus infection. Overall study context: CMV infection together with matching HLA type was indicated by public TCR beta signatures.

Turning to this clonotype: Its antigen remains unknown.

Overall study findings and caveats: Ex vivo responses were dominated by HLA-C-restricted CMV-specific TCR beta clonotypes.

The V end was cut by 7 bases, the J end by 6 bases, with 6 bases between. There are 10 residues in the CDR3. Germline V CDR1 and CDR2: SQVTM, ANQGSEA. TCRdb reanalysed the reads using MiXCR and keeps one entry per CDR3 protein. The sample holds around 740,000 distinct CDR3 sequences, less than 40% seen once. The sequence was obtained from a human donor in good health (CMV status not recorded). Some clones in this sample may be carry-over from other donors' samples. The chain recombines TRBV29-1 with TRBJ2-2; no definite D call. The specimen was PBMCs. CDR3 nucleotide sequence: TGCAGCGCCGGGTCCGGGGAGCTGTTTTTT. Translation: CSAGSGELFF.